This is a list of T cell receptor beta chains from one sample in a study of T cell responses to AZD1222 COVID-19 vaccine. Sequencing used immunoSEQ multiplex PCR; TCRdb keeps in-frame clones, though not all of them. The sample has 200,000 or so clones, more than 75% seen once; the top ten hold 2.5% to 3%. The sample in question was peripheral blood, obtained on day 0 of MenACWY control vaccination. Receptor source: an adult in good health. Both conserved end residues are part of each CDR3. A D gene is named only where the DNA matches it firmly. Rows may omit the clone size; those that give it use once, few, many or a size class.

D	V	size	J	CDR3	DNA
NA	TRBV2	NA	TRBJ2-7	CASLRGGTGSGEQYF	TGTGCCAGCCTCAGGGGCGGGACTGGGTCGGGCGAGCAGTACTTC
NA	TRBV14	NA	TRBJ1-1	CASSQDPGGWAEAFF	TGTGCCAGCAGCCAAGATCCGGGGGGGTGGGCTGAAGCTTTCTTT
NA	TRBV19	NA	TRBJ1-1	CASSLVGGTEAFF	TGTGCCAGTAGTCTAGTGGGCGGCACTGAAGCTTTCTTT
NA	TRBV5-4	NA	TRBJ1-4	CASSLDRGKSEKLFF	TGTGCCAGCAGCTTGGATCGGGGGAAGAGTGAAAAACTGTTTTTT
NA	TRBV3-1/TRBV3-2	NA	TRBJ2-1	CASRKKRPGSNNEQFF	TGTGCCAGCAGGAAGAAGCGGCCAGGGTCAAACAATGAGCAGTTCTTC
NA	TRBV6-5	NA	TRBJ1-1	CASSSTGLNTEAFF	TGTGCCAGCAGTTCGACAGGCCTGAACACTGAAGCTTTCTTT
NA	TRBV28	NA	TRBJ1-4	CASSAGGSNEKLFF	TGTGCCAGCAGTGCCGGGGGGTCGAATGAAAAACTGTTTTTT
TRBD2	TRBV28	NA	TRBJ2-7	CAVTRRGSRSYEQYF	TGTGCCGTCACCCGGCGGGGGTCCAGATCCTACGAGCAGTACTTC
TRBD2	TRBV6-6	NA	TRBJ2-1	CASSPTGGTSGMGEQFF	TGTGCCAGCAGTCCCACAGGAGGGACTAGCGGGATGGGTGAGCAGTTCTTC
NA	TRBV5-6	NA	TRBJ2-2	CASSSQSAGELFF	TGTGCCAGCAGCTCGCAGTCCGCCGGGGAGCTGTTTTTT
TRBD1	TRBV7-8	NA	TRBJ1-5	CASSLAGTGGYQPQHF	TGTGCCAGCAGCTTAGCAGGGACAGGGGGCTATCAGCCCCAGCATTTT
TRBD1	TRBV5-8	NA	TRBJ1-5	CASSQRQGGQPQHF	TGTGCCAGCAGCCAGAGACAGGGCGGGCAGCCCCAGCATTTT
NA	TRBV7-9	NA	TRBJ2-7	CASSLATEPYEQYF	TGTGCCAGCAGCTTAGCGACAGAACCCTACGAGCAGTACTTC
TRBD2	TRBV28	NA	TRBJ2-1	CASSSGGLGLNNEQFF	TGTGCCAGCAGTTCGGGAGGACTCGGGTTAAACAATGAGCAGTTCTTC
NA	TRBV19	few	TRBJ1-3	CASSSTPGNTIYF	TGTGCCAGTTCCTCGACGCCTGGAAACACCATATATTTT
NA	TRBV28	few	TRBJ1-1	CASSSLKVWDTEAFF	TGTGCCAGCAGTTCATTGAAGGTCTGGGACACTGAAGCTTTCTTT
NA	TRBV19	NA	TRBJ2-1	CASSIAVRDSRQFF	TGTGCCAGTAGTATAGCTGTCAGGGACTCGAGGCAGTTCTTC
NA	TRBV10-3	medium-sized	TRBJ2-2	CAISEPILANTGELFF	TGTGCCATCAGTGAGCCCATACTAGCGAACACCGGGGAGCTGTTTTTT
NA	TRBV30	NA	TRBJ1-3	CAWSVPENGNTIYF	TGTGCCTGGAGTGTACCGGAGAATGGAAACACCATATATTTT
NA	TRBV13	NA	TRBJ2-7	CASSSGAYEQYF	TGTGCCAGCAGCTCAGGGGCCTACGAGCAGTACTTC
NA	TRBV7-7	NA	TRBJ2-3	CASSLDPGSTQYF	TGTGCTAGCAGCTTAGACCCGGGGAGTACGCAGTATTTT
NA	TRBV5-4	NA	TRBJ1-1	CASSAGPMGAFF	TGTGCCAGCAGCGCGGGCCCTATGGGGGCTTTCTTT
NA	TRBV27	NA	TRBJ2-7	CASSFPAGKAEQYF	TGTGCCAGCAGTTTTCCGGCAGGGAAAGCCGAGCAGTACTTC
NA	TRBV3-1/TRBV3-2	NA	TRBJ2-2	CASSQAGSHTGELFF	TGTGCCAGCAGCCAGGCTGGGTCGCACACCGGGGAGCTGTTTTTT
NA	TRBV6-5	NA	TRBJ2-7	CASSYSNPGTAYEQYF	TGTGCCAGCAGTTACTCGAACCCGGGGACGGCCTACGAGCAGTACTTC
NA	TRBV19	NA	TRBJ1-6	CASSRGTSSYNSPLHF	TGTGCCAGTAGTAGGGGCACGAGCTCCTATAATTCACCCCTCCACTTT
TRBD1	TRBV2	NA	TRBJ2-1	CASSDSGQVYNEQFF	TGTGCCAGCAGTGACTCGGGACAGGTCTACAATGAGCAGTTCTTC
TRBD1	TRBV7-3	NA	TRBJ2-5	CASSPGTGGETQYF	TGTGCCAGCAGCCCGGGGACAGGTGGCGAGACCCAGTACTTC
TRBD2	TRBV7-2	NA	TRBJ2-2	CASSLGLAGVTGELFF	TGTGCCAGCAGCTTAGGACTAGCGGGAGTTACCGGGGAGCTGTTTTTT
TRBD2	TRBV19	NA	TRBJ2-1	CASRETSGRTYNEQFF	TGTGCCAGTAGAGAGACTAGCGGGAGGACCTACAATGAACAGTTCTTC
NA	TRBV5-6	NA	TRBJ1-5	CASSWGGADQPQHF	TGTGCCAGCAGCTGGGGAGGGGCGGATCAGCCCCAGCATTTT
TRBD2	TRBV5-1	NA	TRBJ2-7	CASSLEASGNSYEQYF	TGCGCCAGCAGCTTGGAAGCTAGCGGGAACTCCTACGAGCAGTACTTC
NA	TRBV24-1	NA	TRBJ2-1	CATSDPRDHNEQFF	TGTGCCACCAGTGATCCCCGGGACCACAATGAGCAGTTCTTC
NA	TRBV2	NA	TRBJ1-4	CASSVSQGNEKLFF	TGTGCCAGCAGCGTATCACAGGGAAATGAAAAACTGTTTTTT
TRBD2	TRBV2	NA	TRBJ2-2	CASSAPTSGGNTGELFF	TGTGCCAGCAGTGCCCCTACTAGCGGGGGCAACACCGGGGAGCTGTTTTTT
TRBD2	TRBV19	NA	TRBJ2-3	CASSPGLAGEDTQYF	TGTGCCAGTAGTCCCGGACTAGCGGGAGAGGATACGCAGTATTTT
NA	TRBV15	NA	TRBJ1-5	CATSLGAEGQPQHF	TGTGCCACCTCGCTTGGGGCAGAGGGTCAGCCCCAGCATTTT
TRBD1	TRBV7-9	few	TRBJ1-4	CASSSTGGWGKLFF	TGTGCCAGCAGCTCAACAGGGGGCTGGGGAAAACTGTTTTTT
NA	TRBV27	NA	TRBJ2-1	CASSLSRVINEQFF	TGTGCCAGCAGTTTATCGAGAGTTATCAATGAGCAGTTCTTC
NA	TRBV20-1	NA	TRBJ2-5	CSVSGQETQYF	TGCAGTGTTTCAGGCCAAGAGACCCAGTACTTC
TRBD2	TRBV5-1	NA	TRBJ2-7	CASSLEGLAGRKHISEQYF	TGCGCCAGCAGCTTGGAGGGACTAGCGGGACGAAAACATATAAGTGAGCAGTACTTC
NA	TRBV5-4	NA	TRBJ2-1	CASSLEGPRNEQFF	TGTGCCAGCAGCTTAGAGGGGCCTAGGAATGAGCAGTTCTTC
NA	TRBV28	NA	TRBJ1-3	CASSSGNTIYF	TGTGCCAGCAGTTCCGGAAACACCATATATTTT
NA	TRBV18	few	TRBJ1-5	CASSPEAHQPQHF	TGTGCCAGCTCACCCGAAGCCCATCAGCCCCAGCATTTT
TRBD1	TRBV9	NA	TRBJ1-1	CASSAILQGAGNTEAFF	TGTGCCAGCAGCGCAATTTTACAGGGGGCTGGGAACACTGAAGCTTTCTTT
NA	TRBV28	NA	TRBJ1-2	CASGSQTGQLKGNYGYTF	TGTGCCAGCGGCTCCCAGACCGGACAGCTAAAGGGGAACTATGGCTACACCTTC
NA	TRBV6-5	NA	TRBJ2-2	CASRRGVGELFF	TGTGCCAGCAGGAGAGGGGTGGGGGAGCTGTTTTTT
TRBD2	TRBV3-1/TRBV3-2	few	TRBJ2-1	CASSQDRLAGGNEQFF	TGTGCCAGCAGCCAAGATCGGCTAGCGGGAGGGAATGAGCAGTTCTTC
NA	TRBV5-6	NA	TRBJ1-6	CASGLARSSPLHF	TGTGCCAGCGGGCTGGCTCGGTCTTCACCCCTCCACTTT
NA	TRBV28	once	TRBJ1-3	CASSLTLSGNTIYF	TGTGCCAGCAGTTTAACGCTCTCGGGAAACACCATATATTTT
NA	TRBV28	NA	TRBJ2-2	CASSPGPTSNTGELFF	TGTGCCAGCAGTCCCGGGCCCACCTCGAACACCGGGGAGCTGTTTTTT
NA	TRBV30	NA	TRBJ1-2	CAWSVGYSGGYTF	TGTGCCTGGAGTGTAGGTTATTCGGGCGGCTACACCTTC
TRBD1	TRBV7-2	once	TRBJ1-2	CASSPPGQGSLNGYTF	TGTGCCAGCAGCCCCCCGGGACAGGGGTCCCTCAATGGCTACACCTTC
NA	TRBV5-5	NA	TRBJ1-4	CASSDPPGELFF	TGTGCCAGCAGCGATCCCCCAGGGGAACTGTTTTTT
NA	TRBV11-3	NA	TRBJ2-5	CASSSIRETQYF	TGTGCCAGCAGCTCCATCCGGGAGACCCAGTACTTC
NA	TRBV5-4	NA	TRBJ2-7	CASGRLGGAYEQYF	TGTGCCAGCGGGAGACTCGGGGGCGCATACGAGCAGTACTTC
NA	TRBV13	NA	TRBJ1-3	CASSFDPGSGNTIYF	TGTGCCAGCAGCTTCGACCCGGGAAGCGGAAACACCATATATTTT
NA	TRBV10-3	once	TRBJ1-5	CAISEGSGAQPQHF	TGTGCCATCAGTGAGGGGTCCGGGGCTCAGCCCCAGCATTTT